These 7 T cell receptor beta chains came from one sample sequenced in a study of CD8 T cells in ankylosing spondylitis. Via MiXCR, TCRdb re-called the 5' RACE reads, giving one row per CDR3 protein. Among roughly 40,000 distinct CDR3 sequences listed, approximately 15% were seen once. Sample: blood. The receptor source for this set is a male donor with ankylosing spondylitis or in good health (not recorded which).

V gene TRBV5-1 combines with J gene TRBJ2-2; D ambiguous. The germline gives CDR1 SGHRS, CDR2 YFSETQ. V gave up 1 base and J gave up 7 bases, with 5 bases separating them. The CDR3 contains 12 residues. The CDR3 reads CASSLLDGELFF. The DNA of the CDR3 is TGCGCCAGCAGCTTGCTCGACGGGGAGCTGTTTTTT.

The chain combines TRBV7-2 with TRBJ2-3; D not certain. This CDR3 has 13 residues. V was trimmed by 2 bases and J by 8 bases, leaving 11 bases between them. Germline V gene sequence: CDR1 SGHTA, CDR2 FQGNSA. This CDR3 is CASSLSTMPTQYF. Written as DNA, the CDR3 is TGTGCCAGCAGCTTAAGCACTATGCCTACGCAGTATTTT.

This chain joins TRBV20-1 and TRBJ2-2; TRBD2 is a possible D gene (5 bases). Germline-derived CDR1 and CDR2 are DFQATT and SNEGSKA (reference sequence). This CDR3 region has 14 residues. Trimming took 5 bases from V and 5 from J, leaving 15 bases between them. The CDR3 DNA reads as TGCAGTGCTTACGGGGAACATAAGACCGGGGAGCTGTTTTTT. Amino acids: CSAYGEHKTGELFF.

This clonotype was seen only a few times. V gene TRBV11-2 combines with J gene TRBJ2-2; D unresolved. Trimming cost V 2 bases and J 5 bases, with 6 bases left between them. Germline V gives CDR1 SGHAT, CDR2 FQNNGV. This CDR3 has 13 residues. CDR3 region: CASSLIRTGELFF. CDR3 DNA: TGTGCCAGCAGCTTAATCCGGACCGGGGAGCTGTTTTTT.

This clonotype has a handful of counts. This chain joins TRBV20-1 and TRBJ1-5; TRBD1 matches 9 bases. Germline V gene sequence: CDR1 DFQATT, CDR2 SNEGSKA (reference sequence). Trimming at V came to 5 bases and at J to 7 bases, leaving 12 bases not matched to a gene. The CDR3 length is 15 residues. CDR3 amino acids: CSAPGTGFPGQPQHF. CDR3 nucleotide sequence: TGCAGTGCTCCCGGGACAGGGTTCCCGGGGCAGCCCCAGCATTTT.

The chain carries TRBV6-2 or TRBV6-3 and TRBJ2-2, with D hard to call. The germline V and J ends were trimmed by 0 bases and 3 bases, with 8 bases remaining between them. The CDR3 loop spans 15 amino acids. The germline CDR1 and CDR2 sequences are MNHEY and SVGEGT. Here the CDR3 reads CASSYSGADTGELFF. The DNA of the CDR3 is TGTGCCAGCAGTTACTCGGGTGCGGACACCGGGGAGCTGTTTTTT.

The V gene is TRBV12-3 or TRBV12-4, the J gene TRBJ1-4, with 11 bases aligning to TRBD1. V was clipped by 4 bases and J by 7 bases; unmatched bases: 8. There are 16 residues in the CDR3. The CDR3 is CASSSRGQGASEKLFF. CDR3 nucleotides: TGTGCCAGCAGTTCTCGAGGACAGGGGGCATCTGAAAAACTGTTTTTT.